In its sample, the clone carrying this T cell receptor (beta chain) was seen many times. This entry comes from a study of Graves' ophthalmopathy and Graves' hyperthyroidism. Overall study context: The study drew peripheral blood at initial diagnosis, before any treatment.

Amplified TCR beta CDR3 regions were obtained using RNA transcripts as template. Second-round multiplex PCR came after first-round RT-PCR with HTBI primers. One entry per CDR3 protein, called by TCRdb with MiXCR from the multiplex PCR reads. The sample gives about 160,000 distinct CDR3 sequences, 39% of which show up once; roughly 9% is in the top ten. Other autoimmune diseases, uncontrolled infections, pregnancy or lactation ruled patients out of participation. As diagnostic evidence, clinical symptoms, serum thyroxine, TRAb, thyroid ultrasound and orbital computed tomography were relied upon. What supplied the PBMCs was about 10 ml of fresh peripheral blood. The source material was peripheral blood. The clonotype comes from a man aged 25-45 years with Graves' ophthalmopathy.

CDR3 sequence: CAISFRGETQYF. CDR3 DNA sequence: TGTGCCATCAGTTTTAGAGGGGAGACCCAGTACTTC. The chain links TRBV10-3 to TRBJ2-5; possibly TRBD2 for D (5 bases). V shed 5 bases and J shed 5 bases, with 9 bases lying between them. The V gene's germline CDR1 is ENHRY and CDR2 SYGVKD. This CDR3 comprises 12 residues.